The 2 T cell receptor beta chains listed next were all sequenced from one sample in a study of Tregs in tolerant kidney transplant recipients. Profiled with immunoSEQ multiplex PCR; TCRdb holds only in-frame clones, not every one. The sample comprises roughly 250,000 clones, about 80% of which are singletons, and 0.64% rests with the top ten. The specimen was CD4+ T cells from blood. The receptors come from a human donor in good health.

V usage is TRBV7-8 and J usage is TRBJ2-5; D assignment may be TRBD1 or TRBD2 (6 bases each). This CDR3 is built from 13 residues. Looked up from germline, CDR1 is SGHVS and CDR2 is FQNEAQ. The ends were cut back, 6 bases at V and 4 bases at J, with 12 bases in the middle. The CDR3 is CASSPPGAETQYF. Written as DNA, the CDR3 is TGTGCCAGCAGTCCTCCGGGGGCAGAGACCCAGTACTTC.

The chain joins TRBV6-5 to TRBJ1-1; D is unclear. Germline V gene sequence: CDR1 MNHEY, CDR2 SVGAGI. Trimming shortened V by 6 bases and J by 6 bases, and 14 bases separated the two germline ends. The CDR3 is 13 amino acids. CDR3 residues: CASSPWTYPEAFF. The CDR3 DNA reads TGTGCCAGCAGCCCTTGGACTTACCCTGAAGCTTTCTTT.